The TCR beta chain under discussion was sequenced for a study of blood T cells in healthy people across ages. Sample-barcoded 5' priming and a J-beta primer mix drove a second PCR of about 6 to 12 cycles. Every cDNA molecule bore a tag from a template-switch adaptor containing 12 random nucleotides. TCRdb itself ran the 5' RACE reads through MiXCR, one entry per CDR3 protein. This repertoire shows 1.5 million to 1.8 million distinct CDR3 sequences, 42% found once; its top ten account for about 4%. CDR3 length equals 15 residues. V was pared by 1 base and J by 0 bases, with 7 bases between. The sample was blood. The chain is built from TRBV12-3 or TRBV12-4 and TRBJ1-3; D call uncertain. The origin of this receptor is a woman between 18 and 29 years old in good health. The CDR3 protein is CASSLGPASGNTIYF. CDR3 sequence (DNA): TGTGCCAGCAGTTTAGGTCCGGCCTCTGGAAACACCATATATTTT.